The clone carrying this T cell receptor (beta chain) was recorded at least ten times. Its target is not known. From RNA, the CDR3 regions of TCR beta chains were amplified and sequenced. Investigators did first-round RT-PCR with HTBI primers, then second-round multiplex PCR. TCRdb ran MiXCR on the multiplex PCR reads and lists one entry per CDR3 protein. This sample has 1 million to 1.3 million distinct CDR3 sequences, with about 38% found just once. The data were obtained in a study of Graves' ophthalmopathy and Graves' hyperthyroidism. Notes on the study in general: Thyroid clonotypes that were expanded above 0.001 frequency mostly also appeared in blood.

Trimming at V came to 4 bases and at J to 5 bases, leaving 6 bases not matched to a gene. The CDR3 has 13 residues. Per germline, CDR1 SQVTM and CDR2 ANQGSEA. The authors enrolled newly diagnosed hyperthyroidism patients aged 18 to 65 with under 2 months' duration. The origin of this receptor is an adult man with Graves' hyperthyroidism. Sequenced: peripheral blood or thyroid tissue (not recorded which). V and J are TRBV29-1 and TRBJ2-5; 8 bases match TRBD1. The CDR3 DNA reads TGCAGCGTTGTGGTCAGGGGGCAGGAGACCCAGTACTTC. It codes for CSVVVRGQETQYF.